The entry that follows covers one TCR beta chain sequence. Participants' reported clinical history set cohort assignment. For recovered donors of Cohort 3, there were two negative PCRs, clearance, or symptom resolution. Per germline, CDR1 ENHRY and CDR2 SYGVKD. CDR3 length: 14 residues. The V end was cut by 3 bases, the J end by 10 bases, with 13 bases between. Data came from immunoSEQ multiplex PCR; TCRdb stores just in-frame clones and leaves some out. The top ten clones hold 0.55% to 0.75% of a sample with fewer than 450,000 clones, about 92% of them seen once. The record originates from a study of blood T cell repertoires in COVID-19. Study-wide context: The study drew acute and convalescent COVID-19 samples from the United States, Italy and Spain. Nucleic acid was either cDNA or gDNA, and it came from T cells, B-cell-depleted T cells, or PBMCs.

This TCR derives from a man aged 18 to 29 who had recovered from COVID-19. The rearrangement links TRBV10-3 to TRBJ1-6; tentative D call: TRBD1 (5 bases). Specimen: PBMCs or T cells enriched from blood (not recorded which). The CDR3 nucleotides read TGTGCCATCAGTGATACCAGGGAGGCATCACCCCTCCACTTT. It codes for CAISDTREASPLHF.